This TCR beta chain was sequenced for a study of post-analysis software for immune sequencing data. General study findings and limits: There were a handful of TRBV segments more frequent in patients than controls, and TRBV5-6, TRBV5-1 and TRBV20-1 were among them. F-measure co-clustering was strong for batch-matched samples.

The CDR3 totals 15 residues. Trimming pared 5 bases from V and 2 bases from J, leaving 13 bases between. Germline V gene lookup returns CDR1 MNHNS and CDR2 SASEGT. Unique molecular identifiers were carried by the TCR beta cDNA libraries. TCRdb reanalysed the PCR reads using MiXCR and keeps one entry per CDR3 protein. The table lists about 770,000 distinct CDR3 sequences, roughly 46% of them singletons. With respect to this clonotype: The antigen is not known.

The sample was blood. The V and J genes are TRBV6-1 and TRBJ1-5; D possibly corresponds to TRBD1 (6 bases). This receptor was taken from a girl aged 5 to 17 with multiple sclerosis. CDR3 bases: TGTGCCAGCAGTAGAGGGGGTTTGGGCAATCAGCCCCAGCATTTT. It codes for CASSRGGLGNQPQHF.